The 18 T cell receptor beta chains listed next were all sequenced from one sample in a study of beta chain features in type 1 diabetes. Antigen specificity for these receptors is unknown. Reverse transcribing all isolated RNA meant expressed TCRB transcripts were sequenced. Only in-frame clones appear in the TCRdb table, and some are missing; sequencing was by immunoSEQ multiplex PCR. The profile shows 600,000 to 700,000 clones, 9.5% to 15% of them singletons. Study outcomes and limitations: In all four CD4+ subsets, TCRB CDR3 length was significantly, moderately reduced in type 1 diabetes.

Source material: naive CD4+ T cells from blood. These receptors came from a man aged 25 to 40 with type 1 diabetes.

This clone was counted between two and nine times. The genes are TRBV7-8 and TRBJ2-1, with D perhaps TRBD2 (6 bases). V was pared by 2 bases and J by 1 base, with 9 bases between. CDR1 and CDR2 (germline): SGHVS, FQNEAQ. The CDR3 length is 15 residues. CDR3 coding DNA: TGTGCCAGCAGCTTAAACGGGGGTTCCTACAATGAGCAGTTCTTC. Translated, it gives CASSLNGGSYNEQFF.

Here the CDR3 reads CASSLNQGAHSYNEQFF. The DNA for the CDR3 is TGCGCCAGCAGCTTAAACCAGGGCGCACACTCCTACAATGAGCAGTTCTTC. This chain uses TRBV5-1 with TRBJ2-1; TRBD1 might be the D (5 bases). The CDR3 loop spans 17 amino acids. Germline CDR1 is SGHRS and CDR2 is YFSETQ. V lost 2 bases and J 0 bases, leaving 15 bases between the germline ends.

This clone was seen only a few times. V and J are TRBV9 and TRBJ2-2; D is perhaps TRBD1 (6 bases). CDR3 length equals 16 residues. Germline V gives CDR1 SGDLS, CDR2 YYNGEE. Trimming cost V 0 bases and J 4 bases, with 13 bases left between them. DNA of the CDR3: TGTGCCAGCAGCGTAGAAGGACAGCCGGGCACCGGGGAGCTGTTTTTT. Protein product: CASSVEGQPGTGELFF.

This CDR3 is CASRNSYGYTF. In DNA form, the CDR3 reads TGTGCCAGCAGAAACAGCTATGGCTACACCTTC. This chain links TRBV28 with TRBJ1-2; D ambiguous. This CDR3 is built from 11 residues. The germline V gene has CDR1 MDHEN and CDR2 SYDVKM. Between the trimmed V and J ends, which lost 6 bases and 4 bases, there was a span of 6 bases.

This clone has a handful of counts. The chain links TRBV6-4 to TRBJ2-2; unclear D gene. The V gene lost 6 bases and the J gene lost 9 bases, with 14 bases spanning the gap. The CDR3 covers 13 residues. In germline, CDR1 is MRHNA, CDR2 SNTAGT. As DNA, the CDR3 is TGTGCCAGCAGCGTTAGTACCGACAGGGAGCTGTTTTTT. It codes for CASSVSTDRELFF.

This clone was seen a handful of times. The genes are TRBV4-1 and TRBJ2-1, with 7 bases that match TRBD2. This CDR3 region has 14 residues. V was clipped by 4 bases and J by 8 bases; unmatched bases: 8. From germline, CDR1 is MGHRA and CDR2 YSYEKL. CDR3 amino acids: CASSPTERGDEQFF. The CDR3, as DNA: TGCGCCAGCAGCCCTACGGAGCGGGGCGATGAGCAGTTCTTC.

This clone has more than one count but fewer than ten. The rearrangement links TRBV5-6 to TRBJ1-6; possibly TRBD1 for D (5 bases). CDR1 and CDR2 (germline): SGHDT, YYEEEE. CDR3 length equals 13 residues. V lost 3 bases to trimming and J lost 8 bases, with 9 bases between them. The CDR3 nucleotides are TGTGCCAGCAGCTCAACACAGGATTCACCCCTCCACTTT. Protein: CASSSTQDSPLHF.

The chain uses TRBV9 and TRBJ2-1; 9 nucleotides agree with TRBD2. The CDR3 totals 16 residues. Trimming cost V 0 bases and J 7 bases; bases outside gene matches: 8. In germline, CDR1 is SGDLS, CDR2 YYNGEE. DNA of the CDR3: TGTGCCAGCAGCGTAGAATCGCGGGGGGGCCTGAATGAGCAGTTCTTC. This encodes CASSVESRGGLNEQFF. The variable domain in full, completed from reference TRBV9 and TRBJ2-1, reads DSGVTQTPKHLITATGQRVTLRCSPRSGDLSVYWYQQSLDQGLQFLIQYYNGEERAKGNILERFSAQQFPDLHSELNLSSLELGDSALYFCASSVESRGGLNEQFFGPGTRLTVL.

CDR3: CASSLVGDGNTIYF. The CDR3 DNA reads as TGTGCCAGCAGCCTAGTAGGCGACGGAAACACCATATATTTT. The chain recombines TRBV7-8 with TRBJ1-3; D remains unclear. Trimming removed 5 bases at V and 4 bases at J, with 12 bases between. This CDR3 spans 14 amino acids. The germline V gene has CDR1 SGHVS and CDR2 FQNEAQ.

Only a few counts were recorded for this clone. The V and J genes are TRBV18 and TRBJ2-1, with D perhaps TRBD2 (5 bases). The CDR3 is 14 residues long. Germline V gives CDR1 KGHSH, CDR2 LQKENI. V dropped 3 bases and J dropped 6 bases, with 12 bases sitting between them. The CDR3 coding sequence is TGTGCCAGCTCACCGGACGGGATACTCAATGAGCAGTTCTTC. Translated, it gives CASSPDGILNEQFF.

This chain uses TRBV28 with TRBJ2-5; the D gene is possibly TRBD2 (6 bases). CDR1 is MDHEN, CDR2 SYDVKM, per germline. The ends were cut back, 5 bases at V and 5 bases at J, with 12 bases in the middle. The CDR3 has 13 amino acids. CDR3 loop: CASSVPSVETQYF. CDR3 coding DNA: TGTGCCAGCAGTGTTCCTAGCGTCGAGACCCAGTACTTC.

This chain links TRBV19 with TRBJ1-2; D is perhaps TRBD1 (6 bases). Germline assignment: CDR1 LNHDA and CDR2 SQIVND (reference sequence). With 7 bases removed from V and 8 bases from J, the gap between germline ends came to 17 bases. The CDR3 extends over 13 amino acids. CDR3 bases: TGTGCCAGTACGTACAGGGAGGCCTTCGGCTACACCTTC. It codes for CASTYREAFGYTF.

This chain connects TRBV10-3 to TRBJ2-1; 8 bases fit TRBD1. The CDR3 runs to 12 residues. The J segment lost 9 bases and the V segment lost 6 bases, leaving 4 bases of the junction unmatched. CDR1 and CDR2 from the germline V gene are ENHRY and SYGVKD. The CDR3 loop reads CAIRRTGTEQFF. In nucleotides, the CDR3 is TGTGCCATCAGGCGGACAGGGACTGAGCAGTTCTTC.

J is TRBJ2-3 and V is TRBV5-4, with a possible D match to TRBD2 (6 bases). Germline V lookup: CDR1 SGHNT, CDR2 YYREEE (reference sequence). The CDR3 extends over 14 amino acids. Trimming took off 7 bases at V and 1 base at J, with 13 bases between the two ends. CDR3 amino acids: CASAKGGGTDTQYF. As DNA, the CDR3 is TGTGCCAGCGCCAAGGGAGGCGGCACAGATACGCAGTATTTT. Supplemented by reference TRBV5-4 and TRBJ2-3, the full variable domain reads ETGVTQSPTHLIKTRGQQVTLRCSSQSGHNTVSWYQQALGQGPQFIFQYYREEENGRGNFPPRFSGLQFPNYSSELNVNALELDDSALYLCASAKGGGTDTQYFGPGTRLTVL.

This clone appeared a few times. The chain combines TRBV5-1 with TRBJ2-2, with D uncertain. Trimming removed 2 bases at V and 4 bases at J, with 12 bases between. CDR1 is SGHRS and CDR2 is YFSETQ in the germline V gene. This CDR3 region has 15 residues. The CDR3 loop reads CASSFTSLGTGELFF. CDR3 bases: TGCGCCAGCAGCTTCACTTCATTAGGCACCGGGGAGCTGTTTTTT.

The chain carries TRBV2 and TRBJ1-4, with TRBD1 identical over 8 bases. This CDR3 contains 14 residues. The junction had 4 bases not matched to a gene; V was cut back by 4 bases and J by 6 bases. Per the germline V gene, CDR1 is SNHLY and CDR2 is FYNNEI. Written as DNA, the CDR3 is TGTGCCAGCAGTGGACGACAGGGGTATGAAAAACTGTTTTTT. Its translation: CASSGRQGYEKLFF.

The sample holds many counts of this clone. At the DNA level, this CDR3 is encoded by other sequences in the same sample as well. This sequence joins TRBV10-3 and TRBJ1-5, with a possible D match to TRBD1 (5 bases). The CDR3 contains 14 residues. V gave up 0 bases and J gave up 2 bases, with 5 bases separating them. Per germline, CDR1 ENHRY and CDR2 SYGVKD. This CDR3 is CAISESGGNQPQHF. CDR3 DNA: TGTGCCATCAGTGAGTCAGGGGGCAATCAGCCCCAGCATTTT.

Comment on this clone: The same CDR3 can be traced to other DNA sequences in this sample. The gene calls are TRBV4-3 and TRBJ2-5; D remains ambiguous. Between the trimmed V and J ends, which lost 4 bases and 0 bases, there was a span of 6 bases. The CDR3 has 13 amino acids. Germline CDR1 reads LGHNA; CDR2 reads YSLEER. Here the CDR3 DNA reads TGCGCCAGCAGCCCCAGCTACCAAGAGACCCAGTACTTC. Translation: CASSPSYQETQYF.